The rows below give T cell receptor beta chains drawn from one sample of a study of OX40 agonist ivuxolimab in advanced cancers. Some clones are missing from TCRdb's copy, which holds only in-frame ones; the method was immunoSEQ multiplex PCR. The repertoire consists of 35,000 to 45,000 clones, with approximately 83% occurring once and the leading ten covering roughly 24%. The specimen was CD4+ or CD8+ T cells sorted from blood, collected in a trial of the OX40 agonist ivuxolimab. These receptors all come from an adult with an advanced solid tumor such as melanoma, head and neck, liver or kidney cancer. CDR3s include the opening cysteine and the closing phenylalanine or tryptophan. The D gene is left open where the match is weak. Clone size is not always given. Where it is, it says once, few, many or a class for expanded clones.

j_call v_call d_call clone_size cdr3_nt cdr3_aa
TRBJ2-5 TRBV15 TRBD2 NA TGTGCCACCAGCACACTAGCGGGAGAGGAGACCCAGTACTTC CATSTLAGEETQYF
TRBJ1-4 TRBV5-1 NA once TGCGCCAGCAGCTTGTGGGGGATGGGAGATGAAAAACTGTTTTTT CASSLWGMGDEKLFF
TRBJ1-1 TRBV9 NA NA TGTGCCAGCAGCCCGCACAGGGAACTTAACACTGAAGCTTTCTTT CASSPHRELNTEAFF
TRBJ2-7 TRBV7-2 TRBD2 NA TGTGCCAGCAGCATTCTAGCGGGGGGCCCCTACGAGCAGTACTTC CASSILAGGPYEQYF
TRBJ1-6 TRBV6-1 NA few TGTGCCAGCAGCCCCGACAGCTCCTATAATTCACCCCTCCACTTT CASSPDSSYNSPLHF
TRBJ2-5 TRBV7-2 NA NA TGTGCCAGCAGCTTGACGGTGATCGGGGAGACCCAGTACTTC CASSLTVIGETQYF
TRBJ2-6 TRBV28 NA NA TGTGCCAGCAGTTTATATGTCGAGGACAGATCTGGGGCCAACGTCCTGACTTTC CASSLYVEDRSGANVLTF
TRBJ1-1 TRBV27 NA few TGTGCCAGCAGTACAGGGTATACTGAAGCTTTCTTT CASSTGYTEAFF
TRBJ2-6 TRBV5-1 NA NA TGCGCCAGCAGCTTCGGACAGGAGGGGACCTCTGGGGCCAACGTCCTGACTTTC CASSFGQEGTSGANVLTF
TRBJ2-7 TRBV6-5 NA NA TGTGCCAGCAGTTACTCCCACCTTGACAGCTACGAGCAGTACTTC CASSYSHLDSYEQYF
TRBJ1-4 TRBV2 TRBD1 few TGTGCCAGCAGTGGGACAGGCCCTAATGAAAAACTGTTTTTT CASSGTGPNEKLFF
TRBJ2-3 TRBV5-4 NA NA TGTGCCAGCAGCCCGGACAGAAAATACACAGATACGCAGTATTTT CASSPDRKYTDTQYF
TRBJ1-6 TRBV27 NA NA TGTGCCAGCAGTTTATTACCGCATCCAGGGTCGAGTTCACCCCTCCACTTT CASSLLPHPGSSSPLHF
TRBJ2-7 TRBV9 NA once TGTGCCAGCAGCGTAGGGGATTACTCCTACGAGCAGTACTTC CASSVGDYSYEQYF
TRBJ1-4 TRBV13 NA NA TGTGCCAGCAGCTTAGCAGGAGCCCTAACAACTAATGAAAAACTGTTTTTT CASSLAGALTTNEKLFF
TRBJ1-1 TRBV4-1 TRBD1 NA TGCGCCAGCAGCCAAGGCCCCCGACAGGGGGCAATGAACACTGAAGCTTTCTTT CASSQGPRQGAMNTEAFF
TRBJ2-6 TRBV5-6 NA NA TGTGCCAGCAGCTTGGTGGGTGGGGCCAACGTCCTGACTTTC CASSLVGGANVLTF